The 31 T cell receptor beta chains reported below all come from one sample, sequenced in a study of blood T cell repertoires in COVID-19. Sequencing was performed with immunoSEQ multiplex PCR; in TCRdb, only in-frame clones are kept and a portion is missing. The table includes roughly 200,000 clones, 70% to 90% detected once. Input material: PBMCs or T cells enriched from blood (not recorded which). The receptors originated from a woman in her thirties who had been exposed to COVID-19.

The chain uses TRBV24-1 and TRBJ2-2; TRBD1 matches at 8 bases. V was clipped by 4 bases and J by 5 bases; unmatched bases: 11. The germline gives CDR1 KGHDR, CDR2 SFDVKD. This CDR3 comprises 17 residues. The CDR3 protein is CATSEPGQGTGTGELFF. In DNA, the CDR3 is TGTGCCACCAGTGAACCCGGACAGGGTACCGGTACCGGGGAGCTGTTTTTT.

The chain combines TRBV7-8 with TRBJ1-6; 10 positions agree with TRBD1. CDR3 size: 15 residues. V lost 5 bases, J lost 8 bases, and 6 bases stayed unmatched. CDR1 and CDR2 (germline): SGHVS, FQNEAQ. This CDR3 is CASSRGGTGDSPLHF. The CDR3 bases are TGTGCCAGCAGCCGAGGCGGGACAGGGGATTCACCCCTCCACTTT.

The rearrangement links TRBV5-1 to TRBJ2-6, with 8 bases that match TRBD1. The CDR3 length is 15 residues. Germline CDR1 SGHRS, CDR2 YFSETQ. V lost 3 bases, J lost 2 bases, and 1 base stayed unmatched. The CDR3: CASSSGGAGANVLTF. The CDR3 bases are TGCGCCAGCAGCTCAGGGGGCGCTGGGGCCAACGTCCTGACTTTC.

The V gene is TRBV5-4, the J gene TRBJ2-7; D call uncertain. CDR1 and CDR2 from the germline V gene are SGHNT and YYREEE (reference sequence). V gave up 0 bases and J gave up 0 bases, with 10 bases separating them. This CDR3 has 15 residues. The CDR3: CASSLGGPASYEQYF. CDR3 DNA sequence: TGTGCCAGCAGCTTGGGTGGGCCAGCCTCCTACGAGCAGTACTTC.

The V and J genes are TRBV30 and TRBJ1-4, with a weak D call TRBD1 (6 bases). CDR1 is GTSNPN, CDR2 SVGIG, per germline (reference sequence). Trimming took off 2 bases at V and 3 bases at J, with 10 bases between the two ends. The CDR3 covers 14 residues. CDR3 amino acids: CAWSQGFSNEKLFF. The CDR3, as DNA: TGTGCCTGGAGTCAGGGGTTTTCTAATGAAAAACTGTTTTTT.

CDR3 sequence (DNA): TGCGCCAGCAGCTTGATGGCCGCAACTAATGAAAAACTGTTTTTT. This gives the protein CASSLMAATNEKLFF. V is TRBV5-1 and J is TRBJ1-4; the D is unclear. The V gene lost 1 base and the J gene lost 0 bases, with 7 bases spanning the gap. The CDR3 has 15 residues. CDR1 is SGHRS, CDR2 YFSETQ, per germline.

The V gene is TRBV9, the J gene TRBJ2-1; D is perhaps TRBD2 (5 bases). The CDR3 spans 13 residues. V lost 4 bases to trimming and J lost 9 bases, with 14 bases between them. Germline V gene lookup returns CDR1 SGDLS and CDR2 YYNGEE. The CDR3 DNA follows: TGTGCCAGCAGCACTAGGACCTGGGGTGAGCAGTTCTTC. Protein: CASSTRTWGEQFF. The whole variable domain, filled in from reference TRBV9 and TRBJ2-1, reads DSGVTQTPKHLITATGQRVTLRCSPRSGDLSVYWYQQSLDQGLQFLIQYYNGEERAKGNILERFSAQQFPDLHSELNLSSLELGDSALYFCASSTRTWGEQFFGPGTRLTVL.

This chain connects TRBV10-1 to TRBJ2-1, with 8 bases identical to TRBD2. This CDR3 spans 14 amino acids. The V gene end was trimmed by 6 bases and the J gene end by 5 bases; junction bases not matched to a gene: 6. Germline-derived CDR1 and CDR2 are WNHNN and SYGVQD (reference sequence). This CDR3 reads CASSRSGGNNEQFF. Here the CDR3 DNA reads TGCGCCAGCAGCAGGAGCGGGGGAAACAATGAGCAGTTCTTC.

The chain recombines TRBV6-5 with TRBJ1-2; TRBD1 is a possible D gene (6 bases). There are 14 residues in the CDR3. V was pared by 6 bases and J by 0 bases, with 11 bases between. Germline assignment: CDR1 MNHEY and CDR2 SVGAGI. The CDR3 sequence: CASRVQGTNYGYTF. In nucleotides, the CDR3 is TGTGCCAGCAGGGTTCAGGGGACTAACTATGGCTACACCTTC.

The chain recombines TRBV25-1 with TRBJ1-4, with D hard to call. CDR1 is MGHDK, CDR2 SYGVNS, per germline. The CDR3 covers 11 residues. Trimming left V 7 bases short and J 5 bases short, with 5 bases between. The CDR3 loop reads CASILNEKLFF. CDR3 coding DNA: TGTGCCAGCATTCTCAATGAAAAACTGTTTTTT.

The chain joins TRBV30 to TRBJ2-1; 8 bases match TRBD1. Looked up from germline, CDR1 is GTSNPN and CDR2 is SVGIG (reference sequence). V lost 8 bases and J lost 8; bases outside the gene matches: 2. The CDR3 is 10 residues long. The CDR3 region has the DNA TGTGCCGGACAGGGCTATGAGCAGTTCTTC. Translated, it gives CAGQGYEQFF.

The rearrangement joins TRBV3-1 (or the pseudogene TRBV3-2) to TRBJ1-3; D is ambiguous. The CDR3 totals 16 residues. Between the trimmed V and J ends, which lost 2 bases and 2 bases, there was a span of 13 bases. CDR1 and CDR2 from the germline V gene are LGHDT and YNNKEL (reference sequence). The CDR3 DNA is TGTGCCAGCAGCCAACGCTCTCTCGGGGCTGGAAACACCATATATTTT. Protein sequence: CASSQRSLGAGNTIYF.

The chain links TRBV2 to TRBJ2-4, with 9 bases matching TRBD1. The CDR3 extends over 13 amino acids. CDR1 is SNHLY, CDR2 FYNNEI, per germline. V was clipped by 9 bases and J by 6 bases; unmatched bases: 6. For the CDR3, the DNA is TGTGCCAGGGACGAGGGACAGGGAAACATTCAGTACTTC. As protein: CARDEGQGNIQYF.

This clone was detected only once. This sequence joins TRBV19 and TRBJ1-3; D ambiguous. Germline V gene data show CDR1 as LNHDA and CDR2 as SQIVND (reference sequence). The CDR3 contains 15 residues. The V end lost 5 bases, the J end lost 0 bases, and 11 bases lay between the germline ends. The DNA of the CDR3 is TGTGCCAGTAGTCTCAGGTATCACTCTGGAAACACCATATATTTT. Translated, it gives CASSLRYHSGNTIYF.

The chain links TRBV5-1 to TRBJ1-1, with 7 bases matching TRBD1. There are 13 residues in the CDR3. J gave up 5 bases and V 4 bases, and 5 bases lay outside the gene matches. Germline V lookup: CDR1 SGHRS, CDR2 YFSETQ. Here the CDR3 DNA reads TGCGCCAGCAGCCCACCGACAGGGACTGAAGCTTTCTTT. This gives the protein CASSPPTGTEAFF.

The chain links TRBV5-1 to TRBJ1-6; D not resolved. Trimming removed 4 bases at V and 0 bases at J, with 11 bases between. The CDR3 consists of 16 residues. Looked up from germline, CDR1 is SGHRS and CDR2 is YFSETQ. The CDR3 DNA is TGCGCCAGCAGCCTCGACCGGAGCTCCTATAATTCACCCCTCCACTTT. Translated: CASSLDRSSYNSPLHF.

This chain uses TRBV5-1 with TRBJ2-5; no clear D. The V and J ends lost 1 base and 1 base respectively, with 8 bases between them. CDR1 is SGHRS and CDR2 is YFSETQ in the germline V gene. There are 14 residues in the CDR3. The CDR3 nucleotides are TGCGCCAGCAGCTTGATGGAGCGCCAAGAGACCCAGTACTTC. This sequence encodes CASSLMERQETQYF.

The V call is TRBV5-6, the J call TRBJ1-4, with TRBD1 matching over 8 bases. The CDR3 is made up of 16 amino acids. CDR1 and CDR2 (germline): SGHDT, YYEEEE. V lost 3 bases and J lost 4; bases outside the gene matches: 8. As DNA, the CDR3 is TGTGCCAGCAGCTCCTCCCGACAGGGGATTAATGAAAAACTGTTTTTT. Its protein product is CASSSSRQGINEKLFF.

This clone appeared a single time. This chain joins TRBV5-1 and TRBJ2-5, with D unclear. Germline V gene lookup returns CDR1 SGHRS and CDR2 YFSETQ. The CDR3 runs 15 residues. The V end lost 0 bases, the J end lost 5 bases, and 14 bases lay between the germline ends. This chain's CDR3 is CASSLAGVSSETQYF. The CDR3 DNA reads TGCGCCAGCAGCTTGGCCGGTGTAAGCTCGGAGACCCAGTACTTC. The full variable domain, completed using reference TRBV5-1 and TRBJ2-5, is KAGVTQTPRYLIKTRGQQVTLSCSPISGHRSVSWYQQTPGQGLQFLFEYFSETQRNKGNFPGRFSGRQFSNSRSEMNVSTLELGDSALYLCASSLAGVSSETQYFGPGTRLLVL.

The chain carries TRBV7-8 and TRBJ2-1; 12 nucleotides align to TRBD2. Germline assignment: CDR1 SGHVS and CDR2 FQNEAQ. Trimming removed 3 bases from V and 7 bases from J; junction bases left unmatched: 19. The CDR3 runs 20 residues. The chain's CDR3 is CASSLHIVASGGAASNEQFF. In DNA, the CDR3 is TGTGCCAGCAGCTTGCACATCGTAGCTAGCGGGGGGGCCGCCTCGAATGAGCAGTTCTTC.

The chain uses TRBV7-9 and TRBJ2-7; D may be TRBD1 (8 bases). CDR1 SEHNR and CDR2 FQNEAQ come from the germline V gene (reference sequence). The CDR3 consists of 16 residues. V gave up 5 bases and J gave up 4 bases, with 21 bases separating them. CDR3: CASSRNSGTGEYEQYF. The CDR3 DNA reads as TGTGCCAGCAGCCGAAACAGCGGGACAGGCGAGTACGAGCAGTACTTC.

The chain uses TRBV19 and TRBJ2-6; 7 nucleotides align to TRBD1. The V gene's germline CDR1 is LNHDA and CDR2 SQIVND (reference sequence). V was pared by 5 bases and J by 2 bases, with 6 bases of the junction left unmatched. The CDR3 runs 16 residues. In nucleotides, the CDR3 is TGTGCCAGTAGTGCGGACAGGTCGCCTGGGGCCAACGTCCTGACTTTC. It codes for CASSADRSPGANVLTF.

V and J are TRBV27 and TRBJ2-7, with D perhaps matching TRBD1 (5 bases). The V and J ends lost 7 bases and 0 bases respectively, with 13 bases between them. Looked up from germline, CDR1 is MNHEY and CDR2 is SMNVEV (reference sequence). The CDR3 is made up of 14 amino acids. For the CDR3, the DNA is TGTGCCAGCAAGCAGGGTCTCCTCTCCTACGAGCAGTACTTC. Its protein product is CASKQGLLSYEQYF.

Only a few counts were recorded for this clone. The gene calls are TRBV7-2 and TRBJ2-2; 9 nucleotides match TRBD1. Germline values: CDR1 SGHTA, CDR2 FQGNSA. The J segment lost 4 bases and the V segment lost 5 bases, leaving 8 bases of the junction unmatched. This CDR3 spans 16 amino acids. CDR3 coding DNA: TGTGCCAGCAGCGTACCCTCGACAGGGGGCACCGGGGAGCTGTTTTTT. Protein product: CASSVPSTGGTGELFF.

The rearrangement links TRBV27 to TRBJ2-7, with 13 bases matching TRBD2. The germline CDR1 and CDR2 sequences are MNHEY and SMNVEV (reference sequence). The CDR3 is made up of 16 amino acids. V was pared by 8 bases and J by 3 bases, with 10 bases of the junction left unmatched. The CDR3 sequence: CASHAQGLAGFYEQYF. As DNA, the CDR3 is TGTGCCAGCCATGCTCAGGGACTAGCGGGGTTCTACGAGCAGTACTTC.

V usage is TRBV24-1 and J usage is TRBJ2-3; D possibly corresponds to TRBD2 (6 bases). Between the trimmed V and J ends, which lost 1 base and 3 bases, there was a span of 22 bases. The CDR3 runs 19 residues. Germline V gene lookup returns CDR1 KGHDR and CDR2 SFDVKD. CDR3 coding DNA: TGTGCCACCAGTGATTTTGGTGCTGGGGCTGGGAGGTTGACAGATACGCAGTATTTT. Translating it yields CATSDFGAGAGRLTDTQYF.

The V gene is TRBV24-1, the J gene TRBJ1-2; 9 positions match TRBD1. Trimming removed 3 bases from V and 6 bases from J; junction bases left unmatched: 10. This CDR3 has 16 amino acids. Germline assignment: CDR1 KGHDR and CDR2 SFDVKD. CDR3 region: CATSDGPGTGPDGYTF. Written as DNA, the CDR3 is TGTGCCACCAGTGATGGCCCCGGGACAGGGCCCGATGGCTACACCTTC.

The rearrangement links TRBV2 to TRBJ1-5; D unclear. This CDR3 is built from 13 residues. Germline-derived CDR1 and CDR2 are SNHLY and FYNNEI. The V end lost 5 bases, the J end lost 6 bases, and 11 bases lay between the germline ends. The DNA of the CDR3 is TGTGCCAGCAGTTTACTTAGAGGTCAGCCCCAGCATTTT. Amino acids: CASSLLRGQPQHF.

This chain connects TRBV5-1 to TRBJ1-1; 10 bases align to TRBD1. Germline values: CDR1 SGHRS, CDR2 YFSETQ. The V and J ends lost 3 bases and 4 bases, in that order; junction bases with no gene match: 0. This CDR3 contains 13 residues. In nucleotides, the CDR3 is TGCGCCAGCAGCTGGACAGGGGGCACTGAAGCTTTCTTT. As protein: CASSWTGGTEAFF.

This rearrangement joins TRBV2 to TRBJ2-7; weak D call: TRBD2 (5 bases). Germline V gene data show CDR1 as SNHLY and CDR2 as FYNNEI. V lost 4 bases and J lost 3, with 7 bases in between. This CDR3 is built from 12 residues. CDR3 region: CASSGEGYEQYF. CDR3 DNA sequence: TGTGCCAGCAGTGGTGAGGGCTACGAGCAGTACTTC.

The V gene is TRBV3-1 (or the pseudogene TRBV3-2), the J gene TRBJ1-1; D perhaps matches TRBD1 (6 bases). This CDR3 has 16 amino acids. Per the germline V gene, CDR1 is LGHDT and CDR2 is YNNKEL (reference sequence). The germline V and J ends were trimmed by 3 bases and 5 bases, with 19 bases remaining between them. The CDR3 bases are TGTGCCAGCAGCCACCCACGGGGGGGGCGGGGGACTGAAGCTTTCTTT. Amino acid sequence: CASSHPRGGRGTEAFF.